Each of the 20 T cell receptor beta chains below was sequenced from the same sample in a study of T cells after posttransplantation cyclophosphamide. Produced via immunoSEQ multiplex PCR; TCRdb's table is partial and in-frame only. The specimen has fewer than 55,000 clones, none found just once. The sequenced sample consisted of PBMCs. The receptors here all came from a man aged 35 to 55 in good health, CMV-negative, and a related stem cell transplant donor.

This clone was recorded many times. CDR3 nucleotide sequence: TGTGCCAGCAGCCTGGACAGTTCTGGAAACACCATATATTTT. Amino acid sequence: CASSLDSSGNTIYF. This chain joins TRBV14 and TRBJ1-3, with D maybe TRBD1 (6 bases). The CDR3 length is 14 residues. CDR1 and CDR2 (germline): SGHDN, FVKESK. V lost 4 bases to trimming and J lost 1 base, with 8 bases between them.

Ten or more counts support this clone. The gene calls are TRBV5-6 and TRBJ2-7; D may be TRBD1 (6 bases). Trimming shortened V by 1 base and J by 4 bases, and 9 bases separated the two germline ends. The V gene's germline CDR1 is SGHDT and CDR2 YYEEEE. The CDR3 has 13 residues. DNA of the CDR3: TGTGCCAGCAGCTTGAGACAGGCGTACGAGCAGTACTTC. It codes for CASSLRQAYEQYF.

This clone was found a few times. The chain combines TRBV7-9 with TRBJ2-7; 7 bases map to TRBD1. The CDR3 loop spans 14 amino acids. Looked up from germline, CDR1 is SEHNR and CDR2 is FQNEAQ (reference sequence). V dropped 5 bases and J dropped 4; count of bases not matched to a gene: 8. CDR3 DNA: TGTGCCAGCAGCCCAAGGGGACAGCCATACGAGCAGTACGTC. It specifies CASSPRGQPYEQYV.

At least ten counts were recorded for this clone. The V gene is TRBV11-1, the J gene TRBJ2-2, with D uncertain. The V end was cut by 10 bases, the J end by 4 bases, with 10 bases between. The CDR3 is made up of 12 amino acids. The germline gives CDR1 SGHAT, CDR2 FQDESV (reference sequence). The CDR3 loop reads CAIHRGTGELFF. Here the CDR3 DNA reads TGTGCCATCCACCGAGGCACCGGGGAGCTGTTTTTT.

This clone was seen a few times. V usage is TRBV5-6 and J usage is TRBJ2-5; D remains ambiguous. Gene TRBJ2-7 matches the end of the DNA better, so the J call may be wrong. This CDR3 is 14 amino acids long. The germline V gene encodes CDR1 SGHDT and CDR2 YYEEEE. CDR3 bases: TGTGCCAGCAGCTTGGGCCCGGATCACTACGAGCAGTACTTC. Translated, it gives CASSLGPDHYEQYF.

The chain uses TRBV7-2 and TRBJ1-1; no firm D call. The ends were cut back, 5 bases at V and 1 base at J, with 8 bases in the middle. Germline CDR1 is SGHTA and CDR2 is FQGNSA. The CDR3 extends over 13 amino acids. This chain's CDR3 is CASSVRRNTEAFF. The CDR3 DNA is TGTGCCAGCAGCGTACGGAGGAACACTGAAGCTTTCTTT.

This clone has ten or more counts. The chain combines TRBV5-4 with TRBJ1-1; D call uncertain. Between the trimmed V and J ends, which lost 5 bases and 0 bases, there was a span of 11 bases. Germline loops: CDR1 SGHNT, CDR2 YYREEE (reference sequence). There are 14 residues in the CDR3. This chain's CDR3 is CASSRGLMNTEAFF. CDR3 coding DNA: TGTGCCAGCAGTCGGGGTTTGATGAACACTGAAGCTTTCTTT. The full variable domain, with the rest looked up from reference TRBV5-4 and TRBJ1-1, is ETGVTQSPTHLIKTRGQQVTLRCSSQSGHNTVSWYQQALGQGPQFIFQYYREEENGRGNFPPRFSGLQFPNYSSELNVNALELDDSALYLCASSRGLMNTEAFFGQGTRLTVV.

This clone was counted many times. The chain employs TRBV5-1 and TRBJ2-7; TRBD2 matches 7 bases. J was trimmed by 1 base and V by 2 bases; bases with no gene match: 6. The germline CDR1 and CDR2 sequences are SGHRS and YFSETQ. The length of the CDR3 is 15 residues. The CDR3, as DNA: TGCGCCAGCAGCTTCCTTAGCGGGTGGTCCTACGAGCAGTACGTC. Its translation: CASSFLSGWSYEQYV.

This clone was detected only a few times. The chain combines TRBV7-2 with TRBJ2-5, with D tentatively TRBD1 (5 bases). V was trimmed by 1 base and J by 1 base, leaving 10 bases between them. Germline V gene sequence: CDR1 SGHTA, CDR2 FQGNSA. This CDR3 is 15 amino acids long. CDR3 loop: CASSLVRQIQETQYF. The DNA for the CDR3 is TGTGCCAGCAGCTTAGTTAGACAGATCCAAGAGACCCAGTACTTC. The whole variable domain, remainder taken from reference TRBV7-2 and TRBJ2-5, is GAGVSQSPSNKVTEKGKDVELRCDPISGHTALYWYRQSLGQGLEFLIYFQGNSAPDKSGLPSDRFSAERTGGSVSTLTIQRTQQEDSAVYLCASSLVRQIQETQYFGPGTRLLVL.

Ten or more counts support this clone. The V call is TRBV2, the J call TRBJ2-7, with D possibly TRBD2 on 5 matching bases. V lost 8 bases to trimming and J lost 3 bases, with 8 bases between them. Germline V gene data show CDR1 as SNHLY and CDR2 as FYNNEI. The CDR3 consists of 11 residues. The CDR3 protein is CASGLIYEQYF. CDR3 coding DNA: TGTGCCAGCGGACTTATCTACGAGCAGTACTTC. Complete variable domain (other parts from reference TRBV2 and TRBJ2-7): EPEVTQTPSHQVTQMGQEVILRCVPISNHLYFYWYRQILGQKVEFLVSFYNNEISEKSEIFDDQFSVERPDGSNFTLKIRSTKLEDSAMYFCASGLIYEQYFGPGTRLTVT.

This clone came up many times. The V call is TRBV27, the J call TRBJ1-1; D gene unclear. The length of the CDR3 is 13 residues. Per the germline V gene, CDR1 is MNHEY and CDR2 is SMNVEV (reference sequence). The V end was cut by 6 bases, the J end by 5 bases, with 13 bases between. The CDR3 DNA sequence: TGTGCCAGCAGCGGGGAAGGGAGGACTGAAGCTTTCTTT. It specifies CASSGEGRTEAFF.

This clone came up many times. This rearrangement joins TRBV5-1 to TRBJ2-3; 8 bases are shared with TRBD1. V trimming: 5 bases; J trimming: 2 bases; junction bases outside the gene matches: 4. Germline V gene sequence: CDR1 SGHRS, CDR2 YFSETQ. The CDR3 has 14 residues. The CDR3 DNA reads as TGCGCCAGCAGTAAGGACAGGGCCACAGATACGCAGTATTTT. Translated: CASSKDRATDTQYF.

This clone was observed at least ten times. The chain carries TRBV9 and TRBJ1-4, with 7 positions matching TRBD1. Trimming at V came to 4 bases and at J to 6 bases, leaving 9 bases not matched to a gene. The germline V gene encodes CDR1 SGDLS and CDR2 YYNGEE. The CDR3 has 15 amino acids. The CDR3 region has the DNA TGTGCCAGCAGCCCCAGACAGGGTAGGGATGAAAAACTGTTTTTT. As protein: CASSPRQGRDEKLFF.

This clone was seen a handful of times. The chain couples TRBV9 to TRBJ1-6, with 7 bases aligning to TRBD1. V was clipped by 4 bases and J by 8 bases; unmatched bases: 3. The germline gives CDR1 SGDLS, CDR2 YYNGEE. This CDR3 is built from 13 residues. The CDR3 DNA follows: TGTGCCAGCAGCCCCCAGGGGGATTCACCCCTCCACTTT. It encodes CASSPQGDSPLHF.

V gene TRBV5-5 combines with J gene TRBJ1-1; 7 bases align to TRBD1. Germline V lookup: CDR1 SGHKS, CDR2 YYEKEE (reference sequence). This CDR3 comprises 12 residues. Germline trimming cut 10 bases from V and 6 bases from J; bases unmatched to any gene: 9. DNA for the CDR3: TGTGCCGCGAGCCAGGGGGGATCTGAAGCTTTCTTT. Translating it yields CAASQGGSEAFF. Full variable domain (remainder filled in from reference TRBV5-5 and TRBJ1-1): DAGVTQSPTHLIKTRGQQVTLRCSPISGHKSVSWYQQVLGQGPQFIFQYYEKEERGRGNFPDRFSARQFPNYSSELNVNALLLGDSALYLCAASQGGSEAFFGQGTRLTVV.

The genes are TRBV2 and TRBJ2-1; 16 nucleotides align to TRBD2. V shed 6 bases and J 8 bases; nucleotides not matched to a gene: 4. The CDR3 is 15 residues long. Germline loops: CDR1 SNHLY, CDR2 FYNNEI. CDR3 in DNA: TGTGCCAGCAGGGGACTAGCGGGAGGGAGGGATGAGCAGTTCTTC. Translated: CASRGLAGGRDEQFF. The full variable domain, its missing parts supplied by reference TRBV2 and TRBJ2-1, is EPEVTQTPSHQVTQMGQEVILRCVPISNHLYFYWYRQILGQKVEFLVSFYNNEISEKSEIFDDQFSVERPDGSNFTLKIRSTKLEDSAMYFCASRGLAGGRDEQFFGPGTRLTVL.

This clone was seen ten or more times. V gene TRBV19 combines with J gene TRBJ2-2; 7 bases fit TRBD1. Germline V CDR1 and CDR2: LNHDA, SQIVND (reference sequence). The CDR3 is made up of 18 amino acids. V shed 4 bases and J 0 bases; nucleotides not matched to a gene: 11. CDR3 coding DNA: TGTGCCAGTAGTAGTGGGGACAGCCCGAGTCCGAACACCGGGGAGCTGTTTTTT. This translates into CASSSGDSPSPNTGELFF.

This clone showed up many times. V gene TRBV10-2 combines with J gene TRBJ1-2, with D tentatively TRBD1 (5 bases). The CDR3 contains 13 residues. Germline CDR1 and CDR2: WSHSY and SAAADI. With 6 bases removed from V and 0 bases from J, the gap between germline ends came to 8 bases. CDR3 residues: CASRDTSNYGYTF. CDR3 coding DNA: TGCGCCAGCAGGGACACTTCTAACTATGGCTACACCTTC.

This clone was counted many times. The V gene is TRBV5-1, the J gene TRBJ1-6, with D possibly matching TRBD1 (6 bases). The V gene's germline CDR1 is SGHRS and CDR2 YFSETQ. The germline V and J ends were trimmed by 4 bases and 4 bases, with 18 bases remaining between them. The CDR3 runs to 17 residues. CDR3 coding DNA: TGCGCCAGCAGCAGGGTTTCAGGGGTTAGTTATAATTCACCCCTCCACTTT. Translated: CASSRVSGVSYNSPLHF.

This clone was counted many times. The J gene is TRBJ1-1, the V gene TRBV5-1, with D unresolved. V lost 0 bases and J 6 bases, leaving 12 bases between the germline ends. Germline V gives CDR1 SGHRS, CDR2 YFSETQ. This CDR3 comprises 14 residues. CDR3 loop: CASSLDTGKAEAFF. Written as DNA, the CDR3 is TGCGCCAGCAGCTTGGACACGGGTAAGGCTGAAGCTTTCTTT. Looking up the rest from reference TRBV5-1 and TRBJ1-1 gives the full variable domain: KAGVTQTPRYLIKTRGQQVTLSCSPISGHRSVSWYQQTPGQGLQFLFEYFSETQRNKGNFPGRFSGRQFSNSRSEMNVSTLELGDSALYLCASSLDTGKAEAFFGQGTRLTVV.